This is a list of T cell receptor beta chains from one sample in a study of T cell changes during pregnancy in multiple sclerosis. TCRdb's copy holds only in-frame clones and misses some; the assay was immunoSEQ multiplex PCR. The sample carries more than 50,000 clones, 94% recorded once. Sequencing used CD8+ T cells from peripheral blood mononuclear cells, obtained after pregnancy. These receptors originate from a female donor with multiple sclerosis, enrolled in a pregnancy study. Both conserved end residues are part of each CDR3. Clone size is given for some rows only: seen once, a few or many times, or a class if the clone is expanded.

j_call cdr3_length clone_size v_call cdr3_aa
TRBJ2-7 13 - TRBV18 CASSPGPYYEQYF
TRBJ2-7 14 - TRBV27 CASSLARGGHEQYF
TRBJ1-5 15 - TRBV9 CASSSSGGGNQPQHF
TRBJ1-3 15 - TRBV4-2 CASSPTGLSGNTIYF
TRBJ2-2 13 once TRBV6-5 CASSYRDTGELFF
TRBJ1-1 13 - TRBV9 CASSVVEGFEAFF
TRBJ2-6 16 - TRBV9 CASNLNPSSGANVLTF
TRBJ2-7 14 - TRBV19 CASSHRDYTYEQYF
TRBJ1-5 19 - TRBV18 CASSPPPLGLEGIRQPQHF
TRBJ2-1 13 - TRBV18 CASSTTGFNEQFF
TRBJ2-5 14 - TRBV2 CASSAPGGRETQYF
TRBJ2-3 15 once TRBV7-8 CASSWGGMSTDTQYF
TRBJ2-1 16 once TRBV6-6 CASAGVGVVSYNEQFF
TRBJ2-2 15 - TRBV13 CASSPGLAGTGELFF
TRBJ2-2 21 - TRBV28 CASSVPQQTGTSGIYTGELFF
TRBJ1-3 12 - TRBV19 CASTQGGNTIYF
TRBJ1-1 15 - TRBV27 CASSPRQGGVPEAFF
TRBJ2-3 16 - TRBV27 CASSITAGGRGDTQYF
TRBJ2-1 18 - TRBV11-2 CASSLVPGGVSEYNEQFF
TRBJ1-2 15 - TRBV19 CASSIVPSSNYGYTF
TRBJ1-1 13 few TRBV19 CASMGTGLTEAFF
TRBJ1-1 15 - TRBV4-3 CASSQEWTGDSEAFF
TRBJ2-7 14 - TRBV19 CASSGSRVGYEQYF
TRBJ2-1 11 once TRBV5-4 CASSFGDEQFF
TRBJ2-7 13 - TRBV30 CAWSDGLWGEQYF
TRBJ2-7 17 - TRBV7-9 CASSLTRGTGRVDEQYF
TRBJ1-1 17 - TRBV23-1 CASSLPVGGEVNTEAFF
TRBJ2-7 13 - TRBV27 CASSPGFSYEQYF